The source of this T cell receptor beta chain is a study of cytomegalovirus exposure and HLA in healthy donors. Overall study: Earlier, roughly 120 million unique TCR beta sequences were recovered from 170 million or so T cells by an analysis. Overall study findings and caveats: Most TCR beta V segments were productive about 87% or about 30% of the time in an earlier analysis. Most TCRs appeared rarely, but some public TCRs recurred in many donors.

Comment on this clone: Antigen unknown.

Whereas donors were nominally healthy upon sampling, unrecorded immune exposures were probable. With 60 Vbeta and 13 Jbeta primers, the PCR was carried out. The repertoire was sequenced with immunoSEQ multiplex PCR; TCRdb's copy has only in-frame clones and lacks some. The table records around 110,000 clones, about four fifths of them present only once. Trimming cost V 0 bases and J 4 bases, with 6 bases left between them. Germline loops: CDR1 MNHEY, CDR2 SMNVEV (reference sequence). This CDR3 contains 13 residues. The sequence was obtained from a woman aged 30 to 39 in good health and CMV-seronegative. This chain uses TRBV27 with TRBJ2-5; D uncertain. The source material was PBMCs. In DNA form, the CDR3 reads TGTGCCAGCAGTTTATCCTCGGGAGAGACCCAGTACTTC. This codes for CASSLSSGETQYF.